This T cell receptor beta chain came from a study of T-cell reconstitution after alpha-beta-depleted transplantation in children. Unique molecular identifiers were built into the TCRbeta library. TCRdb redid the calling of the PCR reads with MiXCR, one entry per CDR3 protein. The sample gives around 530,000 distinct CDR3 sequences, 30% to 35% of which show up once; around 2.3% is in the top ten. This TCR derives from a human donor who donated a stem cell graft to a child with aplastic anemia. The sample consisted of PBMCs from the stem cell graft donor, taken from the stem cell graft.

CDR3 in amino acids: CASSPLGGTNEKLFF. The CDR3 bases are TGTGCCAGCTCGCCCCTCGGGGGTACTAATGAAAAACTGTTTTTT. The chain links TRBV18 to TRBJ1-4; maybe TRBD1 (5 bases). This CDR3 has 15 amino acids. Germline lookup yields CDR1 KGHSH and CDR2 LQKENI. The V end was cut by 6 bases, the J end by 2 bases, with 13 bases between.